This T cell receptor beta chain was captured by sequencing in a study of CD8 T cells in Susac syndrome. V was shortened by 4 bases and J by 4 bases, with 18 bases between the two germline ends. The CDR3 runs 15 residues. The germline gives CDR1 SGHKS, CDR2 YYEKEE (reference sequence). Negative isolation yielded CD8+ and CD4+ T cells; FACS enriched TEMRA cells. Random-hexamer reverse transcription was applied to roughly 0.45 to 1 ug RNA. Across 54 Vbeta and 13 Jbeta, TCR beta CDR3 was amplified with immunoSEQ multiplex PCR. TCRdb itself ran the immunoSEQ multiplex PCR reads through MiXCR, one entry per CDR3 protein. This table holds around 300,000 distinct CDR3 sequences, approximately 85% found once.

This chain joins TRBV5-5 and TRBJ2-7; unclear D gene. The receptor was derived from a human donor with multiple sclerosis. Sequenced: CD8+ T cells from PBMCs. CDR3 amino acids: CASSLPRYGLYEQYF. For the CDR3, the DNA is TGTGCCAGCAGCCTCCCTCGCTACGGCCTTTACGAGCAGTACTTC. Looking up the rest from reference TRBV5-5 and TRBJ2-7 gives the full variable domain: DAGVTQSPTHLIKTRGQQVTLRCSPISGHKSVSWYQQVLGQGPQFIFQYYEKEERGRGNFPDRFSARQFPNYSSELNVNALLLGDSALYLCASSLPRYGLYEQYFGPGTRLTVT.